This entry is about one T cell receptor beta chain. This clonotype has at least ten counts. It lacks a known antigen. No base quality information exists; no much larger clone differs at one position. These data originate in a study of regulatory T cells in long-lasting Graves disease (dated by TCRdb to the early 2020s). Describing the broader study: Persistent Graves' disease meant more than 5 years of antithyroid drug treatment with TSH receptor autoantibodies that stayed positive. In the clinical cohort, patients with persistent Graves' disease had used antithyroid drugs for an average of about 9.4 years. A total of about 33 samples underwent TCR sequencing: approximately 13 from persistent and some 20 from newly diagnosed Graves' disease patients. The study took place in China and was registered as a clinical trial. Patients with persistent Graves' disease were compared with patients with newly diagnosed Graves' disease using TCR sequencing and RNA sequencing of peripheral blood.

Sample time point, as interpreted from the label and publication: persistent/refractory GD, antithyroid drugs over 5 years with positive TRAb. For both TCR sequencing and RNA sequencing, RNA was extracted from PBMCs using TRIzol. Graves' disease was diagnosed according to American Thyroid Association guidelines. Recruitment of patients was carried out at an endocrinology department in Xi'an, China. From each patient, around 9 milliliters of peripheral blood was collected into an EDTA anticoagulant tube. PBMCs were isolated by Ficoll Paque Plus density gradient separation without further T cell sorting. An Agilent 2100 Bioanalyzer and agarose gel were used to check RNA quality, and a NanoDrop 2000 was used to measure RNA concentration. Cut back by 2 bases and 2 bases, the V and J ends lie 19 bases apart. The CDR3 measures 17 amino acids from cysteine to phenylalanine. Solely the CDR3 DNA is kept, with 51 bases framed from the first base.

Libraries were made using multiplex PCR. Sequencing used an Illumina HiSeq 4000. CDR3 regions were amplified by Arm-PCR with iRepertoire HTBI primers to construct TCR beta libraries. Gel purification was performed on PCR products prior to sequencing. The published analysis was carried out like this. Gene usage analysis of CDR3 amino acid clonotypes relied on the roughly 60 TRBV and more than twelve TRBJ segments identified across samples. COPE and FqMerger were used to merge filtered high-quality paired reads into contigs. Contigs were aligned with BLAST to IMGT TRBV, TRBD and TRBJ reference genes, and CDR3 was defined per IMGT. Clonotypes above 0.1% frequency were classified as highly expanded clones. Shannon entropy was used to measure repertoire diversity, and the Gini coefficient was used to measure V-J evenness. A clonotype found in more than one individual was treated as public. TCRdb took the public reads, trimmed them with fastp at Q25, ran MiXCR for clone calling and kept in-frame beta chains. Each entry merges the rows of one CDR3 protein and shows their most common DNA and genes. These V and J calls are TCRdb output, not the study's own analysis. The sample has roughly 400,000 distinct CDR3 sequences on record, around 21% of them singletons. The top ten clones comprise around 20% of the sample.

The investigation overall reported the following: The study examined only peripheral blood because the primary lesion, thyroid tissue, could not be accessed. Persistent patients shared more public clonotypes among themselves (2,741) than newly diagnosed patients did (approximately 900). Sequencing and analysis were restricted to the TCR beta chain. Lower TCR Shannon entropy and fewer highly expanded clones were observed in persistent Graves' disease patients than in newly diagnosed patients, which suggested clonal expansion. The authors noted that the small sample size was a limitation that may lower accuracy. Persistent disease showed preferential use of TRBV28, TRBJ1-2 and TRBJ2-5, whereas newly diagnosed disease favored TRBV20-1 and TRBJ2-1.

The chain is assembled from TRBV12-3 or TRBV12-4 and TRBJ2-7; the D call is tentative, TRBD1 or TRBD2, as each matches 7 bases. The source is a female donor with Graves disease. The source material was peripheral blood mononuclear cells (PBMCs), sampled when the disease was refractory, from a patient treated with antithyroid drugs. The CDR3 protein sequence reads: CASSLHPGGDAAYEQYF. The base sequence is TGTGCCAGCAGTTTACACCCAGGGGGGGACGCAGCCTACGAGCAGTACTTC.